The 4 T cell receptor beta chains below all came from one sample that was sequenced in a study of shared T cell receptors in the human thymus. The data were produced by immunoSEQ multiplex PCR, yet TCRdb's version contains in-frame clones alone and is incomplete. The table has hundreds of thousands of clones, 70% to 90% seen once. This same sample was also part of a study on human thymus T cells.

The source material was thymocytes. The receptors shown here come from a boy in the first two years of life with a congenital heart defect.

The J gene is TRBJ1-5, the V gene TRBV27; 8 bases fit TRBD1. The CDR3 runs 20 residues. Germline lookup yields CDR1 MNHEY and CDR2 SMNVEV (reference sequence). V lost 1 base, J lost 3 bases, and 17 bases stayed unmatched. CDR3 protein: CASSLWAKGTGGVNNQPQHF. CDR3 bases: TGTGCCAGCAGTTTATGGGCTAAGGGAACAGGGGGTGTTAACAATCAGCCCCAGCATTTT.

V and J are TRBV19 and TRBJ2-1; TRBD2 matches 8 bases. After removal of 5 bases from V and 6 bases from J, the junction contained 6 bases not matched to a gene. Looked up from germline, CDR1 is LNHDA and CDR2 is SQIVND (reference sequence). The CDR3 is 14 amino acids. The CDR3 DNA reads TGTGCCAGTAGTCGGCGGGAGGAGGGCAATGAGCAGTTCTTC. This translates into CASSRREEGNEQFF.

The rearrangement uses TRBV13 and TRBJ2-3, with 10 bases aligning to TRBD2. Per germline, CDR1 PRHDT and CDR2 FYEKMQ (reference sequence). This CDR3 is 22 amino acids long. V was clipped by 4 bases and J by 0 bases; unmatched bases: 22. In DNA form, the CDR3 reads TGTGCCAGCAGCTGGGGGTGGGGATCCACTAGCGGGACCCCAGGGAGCACAGATACGCAGTATTTT. It translates to CASSWGWGSTSGTPGSTDTQYF.

This clone has more than one count but fewer than ten. The chain employs TRBV10-3 and TRBJ2-2, with a possible D match to TRBD1 (5 bases). V lost 4 bases to trimming and J lost 4 bases, with 25 bases between them. Germline assignment: CDR1 ENHRY and CDR2 SYGVKD. The CDR3 loop spans 19 amino acids. In DNA form, the CDR3 reads TGTGCCATCAGTGGAGCCCCATGGATCCCCCAAAGGGGCACCGGGGAGCTGTTTTTT. Its translation: CAISGAPWIPQRGTGELFF.